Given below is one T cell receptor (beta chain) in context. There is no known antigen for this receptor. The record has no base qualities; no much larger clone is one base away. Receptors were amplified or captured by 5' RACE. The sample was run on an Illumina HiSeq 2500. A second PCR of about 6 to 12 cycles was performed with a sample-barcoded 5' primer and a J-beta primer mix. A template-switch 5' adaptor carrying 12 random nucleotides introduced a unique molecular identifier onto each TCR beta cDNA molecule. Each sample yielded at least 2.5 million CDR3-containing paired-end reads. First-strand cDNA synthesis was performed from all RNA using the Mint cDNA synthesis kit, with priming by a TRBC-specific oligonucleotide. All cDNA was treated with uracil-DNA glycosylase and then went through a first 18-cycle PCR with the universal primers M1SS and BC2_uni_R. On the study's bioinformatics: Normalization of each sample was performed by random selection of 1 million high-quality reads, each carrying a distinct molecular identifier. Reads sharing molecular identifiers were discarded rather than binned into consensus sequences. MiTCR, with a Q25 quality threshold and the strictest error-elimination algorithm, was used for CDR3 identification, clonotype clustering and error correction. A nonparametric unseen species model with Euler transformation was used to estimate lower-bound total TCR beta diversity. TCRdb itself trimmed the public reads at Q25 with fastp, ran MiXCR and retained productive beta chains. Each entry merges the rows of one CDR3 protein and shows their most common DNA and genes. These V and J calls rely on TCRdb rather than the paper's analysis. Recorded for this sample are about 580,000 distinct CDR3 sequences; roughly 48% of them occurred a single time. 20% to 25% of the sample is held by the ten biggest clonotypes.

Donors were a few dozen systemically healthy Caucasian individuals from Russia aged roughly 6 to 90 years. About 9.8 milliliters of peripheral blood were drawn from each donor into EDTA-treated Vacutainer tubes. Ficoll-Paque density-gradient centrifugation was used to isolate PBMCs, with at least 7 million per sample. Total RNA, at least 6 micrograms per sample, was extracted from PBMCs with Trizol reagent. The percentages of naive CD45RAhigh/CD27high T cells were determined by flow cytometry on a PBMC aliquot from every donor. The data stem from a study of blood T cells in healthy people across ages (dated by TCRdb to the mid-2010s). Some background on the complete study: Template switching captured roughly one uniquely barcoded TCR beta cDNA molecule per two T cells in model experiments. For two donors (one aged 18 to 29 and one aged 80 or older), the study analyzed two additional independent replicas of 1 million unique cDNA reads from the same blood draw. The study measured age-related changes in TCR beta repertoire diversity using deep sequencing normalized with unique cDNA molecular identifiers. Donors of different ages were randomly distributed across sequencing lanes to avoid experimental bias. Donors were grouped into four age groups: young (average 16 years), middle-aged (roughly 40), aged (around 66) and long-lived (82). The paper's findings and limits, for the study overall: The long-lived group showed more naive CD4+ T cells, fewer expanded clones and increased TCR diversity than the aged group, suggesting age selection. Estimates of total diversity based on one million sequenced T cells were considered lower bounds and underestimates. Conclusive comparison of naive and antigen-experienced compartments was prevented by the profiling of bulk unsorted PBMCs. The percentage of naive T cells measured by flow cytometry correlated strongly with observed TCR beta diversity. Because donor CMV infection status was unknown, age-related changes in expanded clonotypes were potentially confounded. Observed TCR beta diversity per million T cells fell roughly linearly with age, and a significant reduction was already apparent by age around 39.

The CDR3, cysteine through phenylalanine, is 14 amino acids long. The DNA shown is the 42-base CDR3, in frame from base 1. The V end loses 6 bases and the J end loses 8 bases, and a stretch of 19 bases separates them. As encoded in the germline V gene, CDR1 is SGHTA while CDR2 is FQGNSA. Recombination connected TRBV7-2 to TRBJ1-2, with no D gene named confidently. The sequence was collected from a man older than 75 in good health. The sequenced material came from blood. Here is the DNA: TGTGCCAGCAGTCTAGACGTTAGGGTACCCGGCTACACCTTC. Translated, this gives CASSLDVRVPGYTF.